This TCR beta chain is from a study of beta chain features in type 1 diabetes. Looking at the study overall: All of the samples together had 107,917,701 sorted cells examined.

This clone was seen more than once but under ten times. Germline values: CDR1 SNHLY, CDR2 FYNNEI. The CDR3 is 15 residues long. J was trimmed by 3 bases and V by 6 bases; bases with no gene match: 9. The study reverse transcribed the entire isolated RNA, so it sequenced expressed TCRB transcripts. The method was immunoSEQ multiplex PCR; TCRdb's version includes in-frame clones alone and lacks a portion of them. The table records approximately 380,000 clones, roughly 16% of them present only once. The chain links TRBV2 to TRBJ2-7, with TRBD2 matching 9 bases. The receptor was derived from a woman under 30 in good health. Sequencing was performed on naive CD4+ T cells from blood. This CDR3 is CASRGVAGVSYEQYF. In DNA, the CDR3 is TGTGCCAGCAGGGGAGTAGCGGGAGTAAGCTACGAGCAGTACTTC.